This TCR beta chain was captured by sequencing in a study of blood T cell repertoires in COVID-19. As for the study in general: Sample material is recorded as cDNA or gDNA derived from T cells, B-cell-depleted T cells, or PBMCs.

As originally analysed: Amplification of reference gene primers provided the estimated nucleated cell counts. The assay was immunoSEQ multiplex PCR, and TCRdb's table has in-frame clones only and misses some. That table supplies the V and J calls and clone size; D and trimming were determined from the DNA. The sample consists of hundreds of thousands of clones, approximately 87% of them appearing once. V lost 5 bases to trimming and J lost 0 bases, with 8 bases between them. CDR1 and CDR2 from the germline V gene are SGHTA and FQGNSA. CDR3 length: 13 amino acids. This receptor was identified in a human donor in a cohort sampled during active COVID-19. The V and J genes are TRBV7-2 and TRBJ2-7, with a weak D call TRBD2 (5 bases). Material for sequencing was peripheral blood. CDR3: CASSGRGSYEQYF. The DNA for the CDR3 is TGTGCCAGCAGCGGACGGGGCTCCTACGAGCAGTACTTC.